What follows are 3 T cell receptor beta chains derived from one specimen sequenced in a study of blood T cell repertoires in COVID-19. Measured with immunoSEQ multiplex PCR; TCRdb has only the in-frame clones, and not every one. Here the sample spans about 77,000 clones, about 80% being singletons. Sequencing was performed on peripheral blood. The receptors here all came from a woman aged 70-85 years with acute or convalescent COVID-19.

The V and J genes are TRBV2 and TRBJ2-3; tentatively, D is TRBD1 (7 bases). Trimming took 3 bases from V and 2 from J, leaving 18 bases between them. Germline CDR1 and CDR2: SNHLY and FYNNEI. The CDR3 length is 17 residues. For the CDR3, the DNA is TGTGCCAGCAGTGATCACAGGGGTGGGGGGAACACAGATACGCAGTATTTT. Translated: CASSDHRGGGNTDTQYF.

The chain links TRBV2 to TRBJ1-2; 10 bases map to TRBD1. The V gene end was trimmed by 4 bases and the J gene end by 0 bases; junction bases not matched to a gene: 11. This CDR3 spans 18 amino acids. CDR1 and CDR2 from the germline V gene are SNHLY and FYNNEI. The CDR3 here is CASSAWGGTGEANYGYTF. For the CDR3, the DNA is TGTGCCAGCAGTGCCTGGGGAGGGACAGGGGAAGCTAACTATGGCTACACCTTC.

V usage is TRBV4-3 and J usage is TRBJ1-1; TRBD1 matches 7 bases. This CDR3 comprises 17 residues. J was trimmed by 1 base and V by 4 bases; bases with no gene match: 12. Germline V gene sequence: CDR1 LGHNA, CDR2 YSLEER. The CDR3 reads CASSPGIIQGQNTEAFF. The CDR3 bases are TGCGCCAGCAGCCCCGGAATCATACAGGGGCAGAACACTGAAGCTTTCTTT.